This T cell receptor beta chain was documented in a study of cytomegalovirus exposure and HLA in healthy donors. Study outcomes and limitations: Sequencing probably produced one cluster of sequence variants that were highly shared.

V lost 5 bases and J lost 4, with 11 bases in between. Germline loops: CDR1 SSHAT, CDR2 FNYEAQ (reference sequence). The CDR3 covers 13 residues. Points on this clone: Its antigen is still unknown.

60 Vbeta and 13 Jbeta primers were used in PCR. Some clones are missing from TCRdb's copy, which holds only in-frame ones; the method was immunoSEQ multiplex PCR. The sample has about 110,000 clones, approximately 78% seen once. Sequenced: PBMCs. The rearrangement links TRBV7-7 to TRBJ2-5, with D uncertain. The clonotype comes from a woman aged 25 to 39 in good health and CMV-seronegative. This CDR3 is CASSQILVETQYF. DNA for the CDR3: TGTGCCAGCAGCCAAATTTTAGTAGAGACCCAGTACTTC.